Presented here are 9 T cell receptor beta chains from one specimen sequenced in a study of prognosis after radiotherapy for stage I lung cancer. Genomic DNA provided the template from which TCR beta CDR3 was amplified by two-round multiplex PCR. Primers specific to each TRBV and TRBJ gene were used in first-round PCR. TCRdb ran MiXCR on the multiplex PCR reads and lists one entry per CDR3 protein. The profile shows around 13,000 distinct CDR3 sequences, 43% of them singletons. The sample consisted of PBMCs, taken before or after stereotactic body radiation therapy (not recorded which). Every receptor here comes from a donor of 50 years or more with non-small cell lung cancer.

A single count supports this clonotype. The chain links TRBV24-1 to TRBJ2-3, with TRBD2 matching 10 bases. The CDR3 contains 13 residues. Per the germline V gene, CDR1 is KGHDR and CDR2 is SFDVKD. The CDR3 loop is CSTGTSATDTQYF. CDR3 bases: TGTTCTACCGGGACTAGCGCCACAGATACGCAGTATTTT.

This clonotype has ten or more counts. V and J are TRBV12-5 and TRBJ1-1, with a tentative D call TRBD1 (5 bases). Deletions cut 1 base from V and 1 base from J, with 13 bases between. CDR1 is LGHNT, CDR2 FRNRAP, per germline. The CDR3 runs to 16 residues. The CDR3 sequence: CASGLEGLVKNTEAFF. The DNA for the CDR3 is TGTGCTAGTGGTTTGGAGGGACTCGTGAAGAACACTGAAGCTTTCTTT.

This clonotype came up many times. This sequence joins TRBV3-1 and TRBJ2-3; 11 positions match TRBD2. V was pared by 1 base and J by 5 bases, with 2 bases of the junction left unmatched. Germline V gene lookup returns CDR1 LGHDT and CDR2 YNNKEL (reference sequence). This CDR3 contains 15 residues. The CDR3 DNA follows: TGTGCCAGCAGCCAAGCACTAGCGGGAGAAGATACGCAGTATTTT. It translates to CASSQALAGEDTQYF.

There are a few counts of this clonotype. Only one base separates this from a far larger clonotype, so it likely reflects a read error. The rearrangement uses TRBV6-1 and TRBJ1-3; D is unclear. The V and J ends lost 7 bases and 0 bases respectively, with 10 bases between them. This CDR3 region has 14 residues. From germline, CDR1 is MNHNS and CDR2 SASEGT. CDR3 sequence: CASISDPSGNTIYF. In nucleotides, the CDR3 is TGTGCCAGCATTTCGGACCCCTCTGGAAACACCATATATTTT.

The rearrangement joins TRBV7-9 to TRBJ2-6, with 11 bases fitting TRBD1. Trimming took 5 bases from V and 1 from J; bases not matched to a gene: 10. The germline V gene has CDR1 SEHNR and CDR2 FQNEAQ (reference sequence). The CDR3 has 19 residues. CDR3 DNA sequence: TGTGCCAGCAGCGAGACCGGGACAGGGGGGATATCTGGGGCCAACGTCCTGACTTTC. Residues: CASSETGTGGISGANVLTF.

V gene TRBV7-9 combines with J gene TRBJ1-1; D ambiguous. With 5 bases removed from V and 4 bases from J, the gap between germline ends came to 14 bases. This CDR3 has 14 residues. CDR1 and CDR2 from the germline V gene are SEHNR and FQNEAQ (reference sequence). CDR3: CASSPQWWSTEAFF. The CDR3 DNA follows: TGTGCCAGCAGCCCTCAGTGGTGGTCCACTGAAGCTTTCTTT.

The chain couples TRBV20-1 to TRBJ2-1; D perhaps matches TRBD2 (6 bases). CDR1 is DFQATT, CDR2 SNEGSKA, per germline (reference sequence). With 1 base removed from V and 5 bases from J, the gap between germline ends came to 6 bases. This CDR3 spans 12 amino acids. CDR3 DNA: TGCAGTGCTAGAGGGGGGGACAATGAGCAGTTCTTC. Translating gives CSARGGDNEQFF.

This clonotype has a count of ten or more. CDR3 bases: TGTGCCAGCAGCTTACTCGGGTTGGATGAAGCTTTCTTT. As protein: CASSLLGLDEAFF. This rearrangement joins TRBV13 to TRBJ1-1, with D uncertain. V gave up 2 bases and J gave up 7 bases, with 11 bases separating them. The V gene's germline CDR1 is PRHDT and CDR2 FYEKMQ (reference sequence). This CDR3 has 13 amino acids.

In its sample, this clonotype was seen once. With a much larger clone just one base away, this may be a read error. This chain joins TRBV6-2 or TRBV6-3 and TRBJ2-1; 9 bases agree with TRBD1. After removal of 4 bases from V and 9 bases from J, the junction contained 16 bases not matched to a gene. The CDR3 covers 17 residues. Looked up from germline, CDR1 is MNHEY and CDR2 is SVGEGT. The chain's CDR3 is CASSSGIWYRGRGEQFF. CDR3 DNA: TGTGCCAGCAGTTCGGGTATCTGGTACAGGGGGCGCGGTGAGCAGTTCTTC.